Below, 7 T cell receptor beta chains from the same sample are listed, as sequenced in a study of T-cell reconstitution after alpha-beta-depleted transplantation in children. The TCRbeta library incorporated unique molecular identifiers. TCRdb redid the calling of the PCR reads with MiXCR, one entry per CDR3 protein. The sample has some 300,000 distinct CDR3 sequences, around a tenth seen once. The specimen was PBMCs, collected before TCRalphabeta/CD19-depleted stem cell transplant. The receptors derive from a boy under two years old with acute myeloid leukemia, due to receive a stem cell transplant.

The table lists this clonotype with a few counts. An end of the junction does not agree with germline; a read error may underlie this. This chain uses TRBV5-1 with TRBJ2-2; D unresolved. CDR1 SGHRS and CDR2 YFSETQ come from the germline V gene. This CDR3 spans 14 amino acids. The CDR3, as DNA: TGCTCCAGCAGCTTGCCAGGGAACACCGGGGAGCTGTTTTTT. This gives the protein CSSSLPGNTGELFF.

On this clonotype itself: A much larger clone is a single base away; this may be a read error. Because it lacks the conserved phenylalanine or tryptophan at the end, this CDR3 is likely a read error. The V call is TRBV9, the J call TRBJ1-1; D not certain. This CDR3 spans 12 amino acids. Germline-derived CDR1 and CDR2 are SGDLS and YYNGEE. The V gene lost 0 bases and the J gene lost 2 bases, with 2 bases spanning the gap. For the CDR3, the DNA is TGTGCCAGCAGCGTAGACAACACTGAAGCTTTCTCT. Encoded protein: CASSVDNTEAFS.

This clonotype was observed a handful of times. The CDR3 reads CASSLADSGEQFF. CDR3 nucleotides: TGCGCCAGCAGCTTGGCAGACAGCGGTGAGCAGTTCTTC. The chain joins TRBV5-1 to TRBJ2-1; tentatively, D is TRBD1 or TRBD2 (5 bases each). This CDR3 is 13 amino acids long. Germline-derived CDR1 and CDR2 are SGHRS and YFSETQ. The V and J ends lost 0 bases and 9 bases respectively, with 10 bases between them. The variable domain in full, with the rest retrieved from reference TRBV5-1 and TRBJ2-1, is KAGVTQTPRYLIKTRGQQVTLSCSPISGHRSVSWYQQTPGQGLQFLFEYFSETQRNKGNFPGRFSGRQFSNSRSEMNVSTLELGDSALYLCASSLADSGEQFFGPGTRLTVL.

The chain joins TRBV19 to TRBJ1-1; 7 positions match TRBD1. V shed 4 bases and J 5 bases; nucleotides not matched to a gene: 10. The CDR3 spans 15 residues. Germline V gives CDR1 LNHDA, CDR2 SQIVND (reference sequence). The CDR3 bases are TGTGCCAGTAGTACACCCTCACAGGGGTGGACTGAAGCTTTCTTT. Translation: CASSTPSQGWTEAFF.

This clonotype was seen repeatedly, ten times or more. This chain joins TRBV29-1 and TRBJ1-2, with D tentatively TRBD1 (5 bases). Germline CDR1 SQVTM, CDR2 ANQGSEA. The V gene lost 4 bases and the J gene lost 5 bases, with 8 bases spanning the gap. The length of the CDR3 is 11 residues. CDR3 in amino acids: CSVGGAYGYTF. CDR3 sequence (DNA): TGCAGCGTTGGGGGCGCGTATGGCTACACCTTC.

This clonotype occurred a few times. The chain is built from TRBV7-9 and TRBJ2-3, with 16 bases fitting TRBD2. CDR3 length equals 17 residues. V lost 3 bases and J lost 4; bases outside the gene matches: 4. Per the germline V gene, CDR1 is SEHNR and CDR2 is FQNEAQ (reference sequence). The CDR3: CASSLGLAGGRADTQYF. Here the CDR3 DNA reads TGTGCCAGCAGCTTGGGACTAGCGGGGGGGCGGGCAGATACGCAGTATTTT.

This clonotype was detected many times. The rearrangement joins TRBV12-3 or TRBV12-4 to TRBJ1-2; tentative D call: TRBD1 (5 bases). The CDR3 has 14 residues. Between the trimmed V and J ends, which lost 8 bases and 6 bases, there was a span of 19 bases. The CDR3 coding sequence is TGTGCCAGCCTGCGAGGGGAGCAGTTTCATGGCTACACCTTC. Its translation is CASLRGEQFHGYTF.